The rows below give T cell receptor beta chains drawn from one sample of a study of cytomegalovirus exposure and HLA in healthy donors. The assay was immunoSEQ multiplex PCR, and TCRdb's table has in-frame clones only and misses some. The data show 130,000 to 150,000 clones, with 64% seen just once and 2.5% to 3.5% held by the top ten. Sequencing was carried out using PBMCs. The receptors shown here come from a young woman in good health and CMV-seropositive. Both conserved end residues are part of each CDR3.

V	CDR3
TRBV5-1	CASSAGDSVYNEQFF
TRBV29-1	CSVRQQLEAFF
TRBV7-8	CASSLGGELEQYF
TRBV5-1	CASSLWDTGNTIYF
TRBV6-1	CASSEGVGTPSYEQYF
TRBV5-1	CASSPTGTSGRKTQYF
TRBV7-8	CASSFYGGSNQPQHF
TRBV7-8	CASSLTSGRGYEQYF
TRBV28	CASRDSPARDNYGYTF
TRBV18	CASSPFSGGAGQDTGELFF